This T cell receptor (beta chain) was found in a study of blood T cells in healthy people across ages. Study-wide results and caveats: Roughly linear age-related decline in beta diversity appeared, significant by age 40.

CDR1 and CDR2 from the germline V gene are MNHEY and SVGAGI. V gave up 1 base and J gave up 4 bases; unmatched junction bases: 6. This CDR3 spans 16 amino acids. This clonotype was picked up many times. Antigen specificity is unknown. Together with a sample-barcoded 5' primer, a J-beta primer mix was included in a second PCR lasting about 7 to 12 cycles. TCRdb reprocessed the 5' RACE reads with MiXCR, giving one entry per CDR3 protein. The data contain some 1.7 million distinct CDR3 sequences, 28% of them seen just once; the ten biggest clones take up 7.7%. Each of the donors had roughly 9.7 milliliters of peripheral blood drawn into EDTA-treated Vacutainer tubes. Every sample yielded at least 6 million isolated PBMCs.

This chain connects TRBV6-5 to TRBJ1-2; 10 nucleotides agree with TRBD1. Sequences were obtained from blood. The receptor comes from a young woman in good health. The CDR3 sequence is CASSYLRTGGSYGYTF. CDR3 sequence (DNA): TGTGCCAGCAGTTACTTGAGGACAGGGGGGAGCTATGGCTACACCTTC.